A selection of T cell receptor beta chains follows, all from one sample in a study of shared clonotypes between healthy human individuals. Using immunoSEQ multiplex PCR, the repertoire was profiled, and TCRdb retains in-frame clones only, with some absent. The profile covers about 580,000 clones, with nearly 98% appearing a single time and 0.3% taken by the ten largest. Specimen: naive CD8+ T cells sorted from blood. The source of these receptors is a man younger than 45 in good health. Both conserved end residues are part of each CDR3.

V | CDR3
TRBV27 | CASSRTGGPYEQYF
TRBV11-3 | CASSREGGEQYF
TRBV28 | CASRPPPTGLADTQYF
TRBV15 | CATSRTGASYEQYF
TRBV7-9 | CASSFDSSYGYTF
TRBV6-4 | CASSERSGNTIYF
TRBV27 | CASSFVNSYEQYF
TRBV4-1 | CASSQGPYEQYF
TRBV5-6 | CASSLGRRETQYF
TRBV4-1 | CASSGGLAGTYEQYF
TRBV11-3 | CASSSIPGQPDSGANVLTF
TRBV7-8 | CASSLMGRTYEQYF
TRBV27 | CASSLSGPTEAFF
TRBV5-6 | CASSWSSNEQFF
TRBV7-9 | CASSPLGAQTYEQYF
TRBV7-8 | CASSFPLGQGSNEQYF
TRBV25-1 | CASKPDRGYEQYF
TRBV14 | CASSQVSRSYEQYF
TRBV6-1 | CASRPGLAAWETQYF
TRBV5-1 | CASSLEPTGRYEQYF
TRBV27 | CASSSHPGQLNEKLFF
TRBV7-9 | CASSLAGVGGYGYTF
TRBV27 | CASSFLGPVGGEKLFF
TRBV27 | CASSLLGTDTQYF
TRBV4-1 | CASSHGGLDQPQHF
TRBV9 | CASSVDTSGSTDTQYF
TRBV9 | CASSVVGMSSYNEQFF
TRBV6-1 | CASSDPGLAPGGNEQFF
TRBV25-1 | CASSEWGYEQYF
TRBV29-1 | CSALPGGQDNEQFF
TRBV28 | CASSLQGAGEQYF
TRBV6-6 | CASSPGGFYNEQFF
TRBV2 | CASRQGWTGLGGKLFF
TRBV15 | CATSRDRTSGRSIQYF
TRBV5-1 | CASSSHAGPTDTQYF
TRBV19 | CASSNGIRRGEETQYF
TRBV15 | CATSRDKATSGYEQYF
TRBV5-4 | CASSLVLGNTEAFF
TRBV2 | CASTDSTSGNTIYF
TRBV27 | CASSLNFGRANEQYF
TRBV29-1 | CSVVLTRRTYEQYF
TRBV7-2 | CASSFFIPGTRGYEQYF